This T cell receptor (beta chain) comes out of a study of tumor-infiltrating lymphocytes in primary liver carcinoma. Joint extraction of RNA and DNA used about 17-32 mg of bulk tissue that was unsorted. Histology found more than 75% viable tumor cells per sample. From approximately 550 ng of total RNA, TCR beta-specific cDNA was reverse-transcribed using a constant-region primer. The TCR beta library was amplified through three nested multiplex PCR rounds in a modified ARM-PCR procedure. Researchers ran the first two PCR rounds for ten to eleven cycles each with TRBV1-TRBV30 forward primers and a C-beta reverse primer. TCRdb used MiXCR to reprocess the multiplex PCR reads, holding one entry per CDR3 protein. The repertoire includes 90,000 to 150,000 distinct CDR3 sequences, 50% to 65% of them detected once, and 9.3% sits in the top ten. Study observations and caveats: Tumors had a top-250-clone fraction that was significantly higher than blood (p = 0.039).

Concerning this clonotype itself: Its antigen remains unknown. A clone one base away is much larger, so this may be a read error.

Germline assignment: CDR1 MNHEY and CDR2 SVGAGI. The CDR3 is 12 residues long. The sample comprised liver tumor tissue from sampling region 1. Noted subset: tumor region T1, superior pole. The origin of this receptor is an older woman with primary liver carcinoma and hepatitis B virus infection. The V and J genes are TRBV6-5 and TRBJ2-1; no reliable D call. The CDR3 reads CAGSPQPNEQSF. The CDR3 coding sequence is TGTGCCGGCAGCCCACAGCCCAATGAGCAGTCCTTC.